The clone carrying this TCR beta chain appeared a single time. In the source study's methods: How many nucleated cells were present was estimated from reference gene primer amplification. The assay was immunoSEQ multiplex PCR, and TCRdb's table has in-frame clones only and misses some. V, J and clone size reflect that table, while D and trimming were determined from the DNA. The sample has tens of thousands of clones, approximately 79% seen once; the top ten hold over 25%. The CDR3 has 20 residues. V lost 7 bases to trimming and J lost 7 bases, with 34 bases between them. Per the germline V gene, CDR1 is SGHVS and CDR2 is FQNEAQ. These data belong to a study of blood T cell repertoires in COVID-19. About the study: The cDNA or gDNA used as material had been derived from T cells, B-cell-depleted T cells, or PBMCs.

This chain links TRBV7-8 with TRBJ1-4, with D hard to call. The receptor was derived from a human donor in a cohort sampled during active COVID-19. The sample consisted of peripheral blood. This CDR3 is CASTLRRLFVGVQNPEKLFF. The CDR3 bases are TGTGCCAGCACCCTCAGAAGACTATTCGTTGGCGTACAGAACCCTGAAAAACTGTTTTTT.